The following is a TCR beta chain sequence with its context. Its antigen is as yet unknown. The CDR3 contains 13 residues. Per the germline V gene, CDR1 is SNHLY and CDR2 is FYNNEI. The V and J ends lost 10 bases and 12 bases respectively, with 22 bases between them. Any patient presenting with uncontrolled infection, other autoimmune disease, pregnancy or lactation was left out. The diagnostic basis comprised clinical symptoms, serum thyroxine and TRAb, thyroid ultrasound and orbital computed tomography. This specimen belongs to a study of T cells in Graves' hyperthyroidism and ophthalmopathy. Study-wide findings and caveats: Also found in blood were most expanded thyroid clonotypes above 0.001. Model predictions of ophthalmopathy came a median 6.5 months before onset.

RNA transcripts yielded amplified TCR beta CDR3 regions. A set of HTBI primers served as the primers for a first-round RT-PCR of the TCR CDR3. TCRdb independently ran MiXCR on the multiplex PCR reads; one entry per CDR3 protein. This repertoire shows 550,000 to 600,000 distinct CDR3 sequences, just over 45% found once; its top ten account for 15% to 20%. This TCR derives from an adult woman with Graves' disease, either hyperthyroidism or ophthalmopathy (not recorded which). Sequencing input: peripheral blood or thyroid tissue (not recorded which). The chain recombines TRBV2 with TRBJ2-1; possibly TRBD2 for D (5 bases). The CDR3 is CATKKGSTDTQFF. In DNA, the CDR3 is TGTGCCACCAAAAAAGGGAGCACAGATACGCAGTTCTTC.